This TCR beta chain was documented in a study of blood T cells in healthy people across ages. Study background: For every two T cells, template switching captured about one barcoded beta molecule.

From germline, CDR1 is SGHRS and CDR2 YFSETQ. CDR3 length: 14 amino acids. Trimming shortened V by 2 bases and J by 2 bases, and 9 bases separated the two germline ends. Comments on this clonotype: Its matching antigen is unknown.

Sample-barcoded 5' priming and a J-beta primer mix drove a second PCR of roughly 7 to 11 cycles. TCRdb processed the 5' RACE reads anew with MiXCR; each CDR3 protein has one entry. The sample comprises hundreds of thousands of distinct CDR3 sequences, 45% to 60% of which are singletons, and roughly 13% rests with the top ten. Study conclusions and caveats: Unsorted PBMCs blocked a conclusive comparison of naive and antigen-experienced cells.

The receptor was derived from a woman older than 75 in good health. This chain uses TRBV5-1 with TRBJ2-3, with no clear D. Sequenced: blood. This chain's CDR3 is CASSFSELTDTQYF. In DNA form, the CDR3 reads TGCGCCAGCAGCTTCTCGGAACTCACAGATACGCAGTATTTT.